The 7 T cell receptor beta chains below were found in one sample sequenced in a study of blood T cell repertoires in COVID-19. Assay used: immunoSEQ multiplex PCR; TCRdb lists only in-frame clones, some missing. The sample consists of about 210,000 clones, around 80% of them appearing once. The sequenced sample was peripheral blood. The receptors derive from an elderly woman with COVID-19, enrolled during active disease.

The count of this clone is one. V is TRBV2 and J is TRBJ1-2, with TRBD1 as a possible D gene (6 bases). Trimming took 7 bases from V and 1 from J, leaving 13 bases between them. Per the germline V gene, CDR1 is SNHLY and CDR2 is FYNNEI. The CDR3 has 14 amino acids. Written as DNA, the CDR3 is TGTGCCAGCACAGGACAGAACTTTAACTATGGCTACACCTTC. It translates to CASTGQNFNYGYTF.

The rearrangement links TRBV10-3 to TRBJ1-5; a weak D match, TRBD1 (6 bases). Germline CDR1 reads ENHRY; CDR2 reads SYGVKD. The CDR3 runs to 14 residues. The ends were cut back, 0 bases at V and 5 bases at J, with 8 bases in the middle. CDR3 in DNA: TGTGCCATCAGTGAGTCCGGGGGGCATCAGCCCCAGCATTTT. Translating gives CAISESGGHQPQHF.

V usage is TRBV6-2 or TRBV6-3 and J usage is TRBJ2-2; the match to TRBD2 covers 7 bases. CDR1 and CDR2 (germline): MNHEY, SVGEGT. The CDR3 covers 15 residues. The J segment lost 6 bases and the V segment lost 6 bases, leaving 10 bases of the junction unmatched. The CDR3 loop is CASSIPGLKPGELFF. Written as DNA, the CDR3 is TGTGCCAGCAGCATACCGGGACTAAAGCCCGGGGAGCTGTTTTTT.

As DNA, the CDR3 is TGTGCCAGCAGCCAAGCGGCCAGGACTGGGGCCAACGTCCTGACTTTC. It codes for CASSQAARTGANVLTF. The chain combines TRBV3-1 (or the pseudogene TRBV3-2) with TRBJ2-6; D remains ambiguous. The V gene's germline CDR1 is LGHDT and CDR2 YNNKEL (reference sequence). V dropped 1 base and J dropped 2 bases, with 9 bases sitting between them. The CDR3 covers 16 residues.

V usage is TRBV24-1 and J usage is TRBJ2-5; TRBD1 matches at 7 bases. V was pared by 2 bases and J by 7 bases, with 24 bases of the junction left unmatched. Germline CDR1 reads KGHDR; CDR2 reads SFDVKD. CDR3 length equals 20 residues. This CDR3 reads CATSDSRSESTGHPPGTQYF. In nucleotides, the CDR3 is TGTGCCACCAGTGATTCACGATCAGAGTCGACAGGGCATCCCCCGGGGACCCAGTACTTC.

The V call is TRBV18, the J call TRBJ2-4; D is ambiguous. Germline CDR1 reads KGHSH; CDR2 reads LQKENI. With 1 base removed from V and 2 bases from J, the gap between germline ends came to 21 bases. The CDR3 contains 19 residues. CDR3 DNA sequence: TGTGCCAGCTCACCACGCCCCCGGTTTGTAGATGAGTCCAAAAACATTCAGTACTTC. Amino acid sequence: CASSPRPRFVDESKNIQYF.

The CDR3 region is CASSPQRGGEKLFF. The CDR3 DNA is TGTGCCAGCAGTCCACAGAGAGGGGGTGAAAAACTGTTTTTT. The rearrangement uses TRBV27 and TRBJ1-4; D possibly corresponds to TRBD1 (6 bases). Germline CDR1 is MNHEY and CDR2 is SMNVEV (reference sequence). Deletions cut 5 bases from V and 7 bases from J, with 14 bases between. There are 14 residues in the CDR3.